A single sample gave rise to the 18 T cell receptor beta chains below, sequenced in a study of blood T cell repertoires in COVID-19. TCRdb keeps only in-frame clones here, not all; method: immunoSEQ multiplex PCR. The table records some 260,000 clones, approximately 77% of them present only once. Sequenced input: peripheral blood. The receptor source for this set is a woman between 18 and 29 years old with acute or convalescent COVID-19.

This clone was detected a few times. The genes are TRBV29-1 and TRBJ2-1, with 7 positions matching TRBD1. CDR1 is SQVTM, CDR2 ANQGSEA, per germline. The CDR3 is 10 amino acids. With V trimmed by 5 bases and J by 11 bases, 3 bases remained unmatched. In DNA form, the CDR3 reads TGCAGCGTTTACAGGGGAAAGCAGTTCTTC. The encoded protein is CSVYRGKQFF.

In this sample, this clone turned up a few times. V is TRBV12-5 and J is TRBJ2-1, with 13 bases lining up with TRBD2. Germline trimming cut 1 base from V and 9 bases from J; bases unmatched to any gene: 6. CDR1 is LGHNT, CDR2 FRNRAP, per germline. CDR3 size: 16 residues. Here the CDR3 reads CASGLGLAGGGSEQFF. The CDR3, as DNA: TGTGCTAGTGGTTTGGGACTAGCGGGAGGAGGGAGTGAGCAGTTCTTC. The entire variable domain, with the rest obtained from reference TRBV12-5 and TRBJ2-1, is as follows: DARVTQTPRHKVTEMGQEVTMRCQPILGHNTVFWYRQTMMQGLELLAYFRNRAPLDDSGMPKDRFSAEMPDATLATLKIQPSEPRDSAVYFCASGLGLAGGGSEQFFGPGTRLTVL.

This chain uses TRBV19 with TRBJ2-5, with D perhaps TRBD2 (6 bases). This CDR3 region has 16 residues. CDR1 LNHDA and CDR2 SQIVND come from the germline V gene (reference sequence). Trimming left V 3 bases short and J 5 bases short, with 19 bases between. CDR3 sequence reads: CASSISGGIRQETQYF. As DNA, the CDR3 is TGTGCCAGTAGTATCTCTGGCGGGATAAGGCAGGAGACCCAGTACTTC.

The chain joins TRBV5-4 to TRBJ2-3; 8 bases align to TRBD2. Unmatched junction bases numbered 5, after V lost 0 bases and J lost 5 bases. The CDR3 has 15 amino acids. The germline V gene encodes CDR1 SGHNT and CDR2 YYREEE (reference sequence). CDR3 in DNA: TGTGCCAGCAGCTTGGCCAGCGGGAGAGGAGATACGCAGTATTTT. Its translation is CASSLASGRGDTQYF.

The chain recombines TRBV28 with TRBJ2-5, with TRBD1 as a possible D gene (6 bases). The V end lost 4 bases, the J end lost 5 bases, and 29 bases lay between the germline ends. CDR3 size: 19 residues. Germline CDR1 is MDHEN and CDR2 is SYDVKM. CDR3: CASSSNALTTGLVRETQYF. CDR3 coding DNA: TGTGCCAGCAGTTCAAACGCCTTAACGACAGGTCTCGTGCGGGAGACCCAGTACTTC. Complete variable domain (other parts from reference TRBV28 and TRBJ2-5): DVKVTQSSRYLVKRTGEKVFLECVQDMDHENMFWYRQDPGLGLRLIYFSYDVKMKEKGDIPEGYSVSREKKERFSLILESASTNQTSMYLCASSSNALTTGLVRETQYFGPGTRLLVL.

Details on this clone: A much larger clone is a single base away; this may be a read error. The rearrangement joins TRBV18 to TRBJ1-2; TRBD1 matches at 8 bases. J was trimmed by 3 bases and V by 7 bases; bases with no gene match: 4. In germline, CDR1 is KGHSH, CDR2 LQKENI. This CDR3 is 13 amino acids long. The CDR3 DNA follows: TGTGCCAGCTGCCCGGGACAGGACTATGGCTACACCTTC. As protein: CASCPGQDYGYTF. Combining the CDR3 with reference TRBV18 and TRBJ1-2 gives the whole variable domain NAGVMQNPRHLVRRRGQEARLRCSPMKGHSHVYWYRQLPEEGLKFMVYLQKENIIDESGMPKERFSAEFPKEGPSILRIQQVVRGDSAAYFCASCPGQDYGYTFGSGTRLTVV.

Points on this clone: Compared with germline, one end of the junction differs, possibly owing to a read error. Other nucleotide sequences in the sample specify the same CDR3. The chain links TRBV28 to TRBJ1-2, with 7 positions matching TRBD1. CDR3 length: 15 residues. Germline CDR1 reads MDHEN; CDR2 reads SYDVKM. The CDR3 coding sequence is TGTGCTAGCAGCCCAGGGGGACTGGAACTCTATGGCTACACCTTC. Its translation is CASSPGGLELYGYTF.

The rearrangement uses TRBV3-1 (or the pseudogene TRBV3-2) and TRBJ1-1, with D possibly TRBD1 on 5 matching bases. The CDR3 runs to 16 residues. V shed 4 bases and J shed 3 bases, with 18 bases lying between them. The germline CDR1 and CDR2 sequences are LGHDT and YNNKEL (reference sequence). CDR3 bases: TGTGCCAGCAGCCGACCCAACTACGCGGGGGACACTGAAGCTTTCTTT. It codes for CASSRPNYAGDTEAFF.

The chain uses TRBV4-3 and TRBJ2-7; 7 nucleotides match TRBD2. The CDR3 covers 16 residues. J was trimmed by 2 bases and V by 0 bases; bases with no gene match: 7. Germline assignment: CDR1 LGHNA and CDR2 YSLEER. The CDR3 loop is CASSQEVSGLAYEQYF. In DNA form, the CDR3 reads TGCGCCAGCAGCCAAGAAGTTAGCGGGCTCGCCTACGAGCAGTACTTC.

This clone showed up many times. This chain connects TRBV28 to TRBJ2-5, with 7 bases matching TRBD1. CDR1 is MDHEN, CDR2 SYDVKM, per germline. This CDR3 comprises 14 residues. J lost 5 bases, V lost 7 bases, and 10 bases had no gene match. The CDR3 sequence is CASTISGRGETQYF. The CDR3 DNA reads TGTGCCAGCACAATTTCGGGCAGGGGGGAGACCCAGTACTTC. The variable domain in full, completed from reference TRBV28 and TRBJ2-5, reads DVKVTQSSRYLVKRTGEKVFLECVQDMDHENMFWYRQDPGLGLRLIYFSYDVKMKEKGDIPEGYSVSREKKERFSLILESASTNQTSMYLCASTISGRGETQYFGPGTRLLVL.

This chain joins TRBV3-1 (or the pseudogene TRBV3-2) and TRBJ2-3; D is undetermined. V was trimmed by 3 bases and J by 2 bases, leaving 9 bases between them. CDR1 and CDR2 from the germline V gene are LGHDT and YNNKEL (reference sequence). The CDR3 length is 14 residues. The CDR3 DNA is TGTGCCAGCAGCCAGGGCCATATCACAGATACGCAGTATTTT. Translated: CASSQGHITDTQYF.

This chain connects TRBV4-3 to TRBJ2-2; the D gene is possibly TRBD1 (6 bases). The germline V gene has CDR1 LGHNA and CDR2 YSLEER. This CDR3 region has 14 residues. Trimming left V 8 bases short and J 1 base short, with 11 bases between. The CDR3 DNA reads TGCGCCAGCCGGCAGGGGTTGAACACCGGGGAGCTGTTTTTT. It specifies CASRQGLNTGELFF.

The CDR3 here is CASSIVAQREQYF. CDR3 coding DNA: TGTGCCAGTAGTATAGTTGCCCAGCGCGAGCAGTACTTC. The chain employs TRBV19 and TRBJ2-7; the D is unclear. Germline-derived CDR1 and CDR2 are LNHDA and SQIVND (reference sequence). The CDR3 runs to 13 residues. The V end lost 1 base, the J end lost 6 bases, and 10 bases lay between the germline ends.

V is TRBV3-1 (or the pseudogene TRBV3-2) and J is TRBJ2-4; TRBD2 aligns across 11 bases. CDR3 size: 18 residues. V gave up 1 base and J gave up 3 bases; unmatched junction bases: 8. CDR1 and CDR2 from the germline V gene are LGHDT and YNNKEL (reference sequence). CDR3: CASSQGLAGTSFKNIQYF. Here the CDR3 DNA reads TGTGCCAGCAGCCAAGGACTAGCGGGAACCTCCTTCAAAAACATTCAGTACTTC.

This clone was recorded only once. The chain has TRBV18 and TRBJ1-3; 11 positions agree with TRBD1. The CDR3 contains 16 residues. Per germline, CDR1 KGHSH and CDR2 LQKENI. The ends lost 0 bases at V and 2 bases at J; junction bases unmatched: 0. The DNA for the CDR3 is TGTGCCAGCTCACCACCGGGACAGGGGGCTGGAAACACCATATATTTT. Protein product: CASSPPGQGAGNTIYF.

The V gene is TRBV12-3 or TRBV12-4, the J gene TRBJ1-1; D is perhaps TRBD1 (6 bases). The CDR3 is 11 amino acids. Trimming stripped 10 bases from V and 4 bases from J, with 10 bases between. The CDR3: CATRGGTEAFF. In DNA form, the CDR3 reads TGTGCCACGAGAGGGGGCACTGAAGCTTTCTTT.

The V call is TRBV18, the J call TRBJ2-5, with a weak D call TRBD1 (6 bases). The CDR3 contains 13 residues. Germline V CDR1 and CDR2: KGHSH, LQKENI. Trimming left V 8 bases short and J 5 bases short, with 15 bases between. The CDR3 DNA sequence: TGTGCCAGCCGGCGACAGGAGATGGAGACCCAGTACTTC. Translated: CASRRQEMETQYF.

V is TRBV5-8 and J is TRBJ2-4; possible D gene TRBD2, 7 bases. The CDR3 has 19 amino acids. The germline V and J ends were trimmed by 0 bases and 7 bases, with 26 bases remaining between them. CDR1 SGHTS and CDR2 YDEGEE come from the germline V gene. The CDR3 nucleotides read TGTGCCAGCAGCTTGGGAGGGGGGACTATCTTGACCCGAGAGAACATTCAGTACTTC. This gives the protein CASSLGGGTILTRENIQYF.